The 9 T cell receptor beta chains below were found in one sample sequenced in a study of immune evolution from preneoplasia to lung adenocarcinoma (dated by TCRdb to 2020 to 2023). Library creation used the immunoSEQ multiplex PCR assay. The table was pulled from immuneACCESS by TCRdb, which kept in-frame rearrangements only. Such tables lose some clones; where checked, under half of the loss comes from unresolved V genes, and the rest has no known cause. Within this sample are several thousand clones, with 85% to 90% of them counted one time only. Under 5% of the sample is held by the ten biggest clonotypes. The specimen was FFPE invasive lung adenocarcinoma tissue. The cell subset or site label here, explained by the study, means: frankly invasive lung adenocarcinoma (ADC). These receptors all stem from a person aged 50 to 70 with lung adenocarcinoma.

This chain joins TRBV5-4 and TRBJ1-4; TRBD1 matches 8 bases. Trimming took 3 bases from V and 8 from J; bases not matched to a gene: 6. The germline gives CDR1 SGHNT, CDR2 YYREEE (reference sequence). This CDR3 region has 14 residues. The CDR3 reads CASSSSTGEEKLFF. The CDR3 region has the DNA TGTGCCAGCAGCTCCTCGACAGGGGAAGAAAAACTGTTTTTT.

The chain joins TRBV5-1 to TRBJ2-1; D remains ambiguous. Per germline, CDR1 SGHRS and CDR2 YFSETQ. The CDR3 has 15 residues. V was shortened by 1 base and J by 6 bases, with 14 bases between the two germline ends. The CDR3 loop is CASSLYVLTSNEQFF. CDR3 in DNA: TGCGCCAGCAGCTTGTACGTACTGACAAGCAATGAGCAGTTCTTC.

The count of this clone is one. An end of the junction differs from the germline gene, which may be a read error. The DNA for the CDR3 is TGCGCCAGCAGCCAATACCCCTCTCCTCGGGCCGGGAGGCCCTACAAGCAGTACTTC. As protein: CASSQYPSPRAGRPYKQYF. The chain uses TRBV4-1 and TRBJ2-7; TRBD2 matches 7 bases. The CDR3 length is 19 residues. The germline CDR1 and CDR2 sequences are MGHRA and YSYEKL.

This chain connects TRBV27 to TRBJ2-7; TRBD1 agrees at 7 bases. Germline CDR1 MNHEY, CDR2 SMNVEV (reference sequence). The CDR3 is made up of 15 amino acids. After removal of 4 bases from V and 4 bases from J, the junction contained 10 bases not matched to a gene. The CDR3 protein is CASSSDHRGQYEQYF. CDR3 nucleotide sequence: TGTGCCAGCAGTTCCGACCACAGGGGCCAATACGAGCAGTACTTC.

V gene TRBV27 combines with J gene TRBJ1-5; no clear D gene. This CDR3 spans 13 amino acids. V was clipped by 5 bases and J by 2 bases, with 7 bases between them. Germline V gene lookup returns CDR1 MNHEY and CDR2 SMNVEV (reference sequence). CDR3 DNA: TGTGCCAGCAGTGTGGCCCGCAATCAGCCCCAGCATTTT. Its protein product is CASSVARNQPQHF.

The V gene is TRBV11-2, the J gene TRBJ2-5; D remains unclear. The end of the DNA is better explained by TRBJ2-7, so the J call may be wrong. This CDR3 region has 15 residues. Germline-derived CDR1 and CDR2 are SGHAT and FQNNGV. This chain's CDR3 is CASSLGSTSAYEQYF. The CDR3 DNA is TGTGCCAGCAGCTTAGGATCGACTTCAGCTTACGAGCAGTACTTC.

The V gene is TRBV29-1, the J gene TRBJ2-1; D might be TRBD2 (5 bases). V lost 8 bases, J lost 1 base, and 15 bases lay in between. Per the germline V gene, CDR1 is SQVTM and CDR2 is ANQGSEA. This CDR3 is 14 amino acids long. CDR3 in DNA: TGCAGCTCCTCGGCGGACTTATCCTACAATGAGCAGTTCTTC. It encodes CSSSADLSYNEQFF.

The genes are TRBV6-5 and TRBJ1-2, with D maybe TRBD1 (6 bases). The CDR3 contains 14 residues. V gave up 3 bases and J gave up 5 bases, with 13 bases separating them. Germline V gene lookup returns CDR1 MNHEY and CDR2 SVGAGI. CDR3 amino acids: CASSYGGAGYGYTF. As DNA, the CDR3 is TGTGCCAGCAGTTATGGGGGGGCCGGGTATGGCTACACCTTC.

The rearrangement uses TRBV10-1 and TRBJ2-7; D remains unclear. The CDR3 runs 12 residues. CDR1 WNHNN and CDR2 SYGVQD come from the germline V gene (reference sequence). V was trimmed by 5 bases and J by 6 bases, leaving 11 bases between them. CDR3 sequence: CASSMWSGEQYF. As DNA, the CDR3 is TGCGCCAGCAGTATGTGGTCGGGCGAGCAGTACTTC.